This is a list of T cell receptor beta chains from one sample in a study of blood T cell repertoires in COVID-19. Sequencing was performed with immunoSEQ multiplex PCR; in TCRdb, only in-frame clones are kept and a portion is missing. The table has 180,000 or so clones, around 78% seen once. Sequenced: peripheral blood. The receptor source for this set is a woman over 75 with active or convalescent COVID-19. Each CDR3 is given with its conserved first and last residue. The order of the fields is clone size, V gene, J gene, D gene, CDR3 DNA, CDR3 protein. A D gene is named only where the DNA matches it firmly. Expanded clones are given a class, and other clones once, few, many or no size at all.

clone size: NA; V gene: TRBV7-9; J gene: TRBJ2-1; D gene: NA; CDR3 DNA: TGTGCCAGCAGCTTGTCGGGTTCCTACAATGAGCAGTTCTTC; CDR3 protein: CASSLSGSYNEQFF
clone size: NA; V gene: TRBV11-2; J gene: TRBJ1-1; D gene: TRBD1; CDR3 DNA: TGTGCCAGCAGCTTTACGGGACAGTCAAACACTGAAGCTTTCTTT; CDR3 protein: CASSFTGQSNTEAFF
clone size: NA; V gene: TRBV12-3/TRBV12-4; J gene: TRBJ1-1; D gene: NA; CDR3 DNA: TGTGCCAGCAGCTTCCCGGGCACTGAAGCTTTCTTT; CDR3 protein: CASSFPGTEAFF
clone size: NA; V gene: TRBV7-9; J gene: TRBJ2-3; D gene: NA; CDR3 DNA: TGTGCCAGCAGCTTAGCGGGACACAGCACAGATACGCAGTATTTT; CDR3 protein: CASSLAGHSTDTQYF
clone size: NA; V gene: TRBV29-1; J gene: TRBJ1-2; D gene: NA; CDR3 DNA: TGCAGCGCAATACAGGATCAAGATTATGGCTACACCTTC; CDR3 protein: CSAIQDQDYGYTF
clone size: many; V gene: TRBV5-4; J gene: TRBJ2-7; D gene: TRBD1; CDR3 DNA: TGTGCCAGCAGCTTGGGGACAGGGGATCGGGGCGAGCAGTACTTC; CDR3 protein: CASSLGTGDRGEQYF
clone size: NA; V gene: TRBV6-1; J gene: TRBJ1-1; D gene: NA; CDR3 DNA: TGTGCCAGCAGTGAGTTTTTAGGGGAGGCCACTGAAGCTTTCTTT; CDR3 protein: CASSEFLGEATEAFF
clone size: NA; V gene: TRBV18; J gene: TRBJ1-5; D gene: TRBD1; CDR3 DNA: TGTGCCAGCTCGCCCGGGACAGGGAGCAATCAGCCCCAGCATTTT; CDR3 protein: CASSPGTGSNQPQHF
clone size: NA; V gene: TRBV18; J gene: TRBJ1-2; D gene: NA; CDR3 DNA: TGTGCCAGCTCACCCAACACAGCCACTAACTATGGCTACACCTTC; CDR3 protein: CASSPNTATNYGYTF
clone size: NA; V gene: TRBV2; J gene: TRBJ1-1; D gene: TRBD1; CDR3 DNA: TGTGCCAGCAGTGCACAGGGGACCGACACTGAAGCTTTCTTT; CDR3 protein: CASSAQGTDTEAFF
clone size: NA; V gene: TRBV4-1; J gene: TRBJ1-1; D gene: NA; CDR3 DNA: TGCGCCAGCAGCCAAGACGGGTACAAAGAAGCTTTCTTT; CDR3 protein: CASSQDGYKEAFF
clone size: NA; V gene: TRBV10-3; J gene: TRBJ1-1; D gene: NA; CDR3 DNA: TGTGCCATCAGAGGTTCTGCGGGGAAGAACACTGAAGCTTTCTTT; CDR3 protein: CAIRGSAGKNTEAFF
clone size: NA; V gene: TRBV28; J gene: TRBJ2-3; D gene: TRBD2; CDR3 DNA: TGTGCCAGCAGTACGCCTTTTGGACTAGCTAGCACAGATACGCAGTATTTT; CDR3 protein: CASSTPFGLASTDTQYF
clone size: NA; V gene: TRBV5-4; J gene: TRBJ2-3; D gene: NA; CDR3 DNA: TGTGCCAGCAGCTTGGGTAGTACGGCTAGAACTACGCAGTATTTT; CDR3 protein: CASSLGSTARTTQYF